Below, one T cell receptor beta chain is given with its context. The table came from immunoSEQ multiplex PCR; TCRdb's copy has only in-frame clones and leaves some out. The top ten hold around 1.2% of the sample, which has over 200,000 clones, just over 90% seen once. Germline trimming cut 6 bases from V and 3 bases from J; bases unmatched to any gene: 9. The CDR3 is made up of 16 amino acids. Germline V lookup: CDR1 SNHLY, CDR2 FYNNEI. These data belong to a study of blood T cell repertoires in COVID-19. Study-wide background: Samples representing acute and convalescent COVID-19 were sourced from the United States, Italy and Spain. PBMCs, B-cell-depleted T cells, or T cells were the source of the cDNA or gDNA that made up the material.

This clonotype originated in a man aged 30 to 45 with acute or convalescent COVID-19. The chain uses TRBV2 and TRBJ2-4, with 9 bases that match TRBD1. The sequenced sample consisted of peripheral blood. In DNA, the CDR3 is TGTGCCAGCAGAGTCCGCCTGGGACAGGGCAAAAACATTCAGTACTTC. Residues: CASRVRLGQGKNIQYF.